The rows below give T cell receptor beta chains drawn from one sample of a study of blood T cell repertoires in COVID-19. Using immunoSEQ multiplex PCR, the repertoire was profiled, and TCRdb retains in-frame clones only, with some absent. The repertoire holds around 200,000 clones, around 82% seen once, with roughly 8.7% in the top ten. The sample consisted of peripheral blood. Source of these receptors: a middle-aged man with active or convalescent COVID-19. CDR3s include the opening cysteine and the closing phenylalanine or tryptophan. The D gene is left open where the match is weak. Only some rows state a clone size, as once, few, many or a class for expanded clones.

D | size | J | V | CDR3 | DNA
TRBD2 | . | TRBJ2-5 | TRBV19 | CASSTGGGETQYF | TGTGCCAGTAGTACGGGGGGTGGTGAGACCCAGTACTTC
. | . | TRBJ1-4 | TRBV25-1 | CASSEYDGGAYNEKLFF | TGTGCCAGCAGTGAATACGATGGCGGGGCGTATAATGAAAAACTGTTTTTT
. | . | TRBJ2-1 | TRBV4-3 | CASSQFSRGNEQFF | TGCGCCAGCAGCCAATTCTCTCGGGGCAATGAGCAGTTCTTC
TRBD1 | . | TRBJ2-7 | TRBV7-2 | CASSLPGTDYEQYF | TGTGCCAGCAGCTTACCAGGGACAGACTACGAGCAGTACTTC
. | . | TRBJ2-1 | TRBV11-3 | CASSLVGGLGSYNEQFF | TGTGCCAGCAGCTTAGTCGGCGGGTTAGGCTCCTACAATGAGCAGTTCTTC
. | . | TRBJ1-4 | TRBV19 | CASSRAGEEKLFF | TGTGCCAGTAGTAGGGCAGGGGAAGAAAAACTGTTTTTT
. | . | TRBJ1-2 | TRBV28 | CASSSGSADYGYTF | TGTGCCAGCAGTTCTGGGTCGGCGGATTATGGCTACACCTTC
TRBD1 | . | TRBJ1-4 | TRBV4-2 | CASSPLGTGGPTNEKLFF | TGTGCCAGCAGCCCCTTAGGGACAGGGGGTCCAACTAATGAAAAACTGTTTTTT
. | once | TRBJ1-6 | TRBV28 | CASSLGGTGISPLHF | TGTGCCAGCAGTTTGGGGGGGACCGGAATTTCACCCCTCCACTTT
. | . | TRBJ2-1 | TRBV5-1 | CASSLVQGMNEQFF | TGCGCCAGCAGCTTGGTACAGGGTATGAATGAGCAGTTCTTC
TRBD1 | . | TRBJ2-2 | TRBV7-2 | CASSWTGRGTGELFF | TGTGCCAGCAGCTGGACAGGGCGTGGAACCGGGGAGCTGTTTTTT
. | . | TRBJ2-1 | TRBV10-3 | CAISEKGVLDPRNDNEQFF | TGTGCCATCAGTGAAAAAGGAGTGTTAGATCCACGGAACGACAATGAGCAGTTCTTC
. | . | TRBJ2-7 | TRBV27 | CASSLLSGYEQYF | TGTGCCAGCAGTTTGTTGTCCGGCTACGAGCAGTACTTC
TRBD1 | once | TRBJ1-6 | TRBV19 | CATRKEATGGSYNSPLHF | TGTGCCACCAGAAAGGAAGCGACAGGGGGCTCCTATAATTCACCCCTCCACTTT
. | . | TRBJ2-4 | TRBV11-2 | CASSPTRGMKNIQYF | TGTGCCAGCAGCCCTACACGAGGAATGAAAAACATTCAGTACTTC
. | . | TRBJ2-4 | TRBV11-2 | CASSLEGGLGIQYF | TGTGCCAGCAGCTTAGAAGGAGGGCTCGGCATTCAGTACTTC
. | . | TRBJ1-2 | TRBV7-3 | CASSLRPGKDYGYTF | TGTGCCAGCAGCTTAAGGCCGGGAAAGGACTATGGCTACACCTTC
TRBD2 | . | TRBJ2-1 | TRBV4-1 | CASSQEAGGGYNEQFF | TGCGCCAGCAGCCAAGAGGCGGGAGGAGGCTACAATGAGCAGTTCTTC
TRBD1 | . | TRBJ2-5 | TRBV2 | CASSEPGTGRSEETQYF | TGTGCCAGCAGTGAGCCGGGGACAGGCCGCAGTGAAGAGACCCAGTACTTC
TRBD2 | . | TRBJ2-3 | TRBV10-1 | CASSVGSGSSDTQYF | TGCGCCAGCAGTGTAGGTAGCGGGAGTTCGGATACGCAGTATTTT
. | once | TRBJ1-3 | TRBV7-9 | CASSPRSGNTIYF | TGTGCCAGCAGCCCCCGCTCTGGAAACACCATATATTTT
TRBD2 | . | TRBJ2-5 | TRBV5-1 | CASSGSGMETQYF | TGCGCCAGCAGTGGTAGCGGGATGGAGACCCAGTACTTC
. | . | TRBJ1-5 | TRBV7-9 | CASSKSMDQPQHF | TGTGCCAGCAGCAAAAGCATGGATCAGCCCCAGCATTTT
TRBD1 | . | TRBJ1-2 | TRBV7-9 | CASSLGDSPNYGYTF | TGTGCCAGCAGCTTGGGGGACAGCCCTAACTATGGCTACACCTTC
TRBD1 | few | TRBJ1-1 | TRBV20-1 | CSASTGTGGFTEAFF | TGCAGTGCTAGTACGGGGACAGGGGGCTTCACTGAAGCTTTCTTT
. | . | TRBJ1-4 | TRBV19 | CASSQVGAEKLFF | TGTGCCAGTAGTCAGGTGGGGGCGGAAAAACTGTTTTTT
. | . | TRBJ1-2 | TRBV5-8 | CASSLGGGNYGYTF | TGTGCCAGCAGCTTGGGAGGAGGGAACTATGGCTACACCTTC
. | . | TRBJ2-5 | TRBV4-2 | CASSPRGSGAQETQYF | TGTGCCAGCAGCCCACGGGGTAGCGGTGCCCAAGAGACCCAGTACTTC
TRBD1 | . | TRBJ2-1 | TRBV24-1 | CATSDETGVNEQFF | TGTGCCACCAGTGATGAGACAGGGGTCAATGAGCAGTTCTTC
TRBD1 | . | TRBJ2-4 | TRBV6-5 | CASSMGQTKNIQYF | TGTGCCAGCAGTATGGGACAGACTAAAAACATTCAGTACTTC
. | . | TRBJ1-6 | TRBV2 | CASRTTGSPLHF | TGTGCCAGCAGGACGACAGGTTCACCCCTCCACTTT
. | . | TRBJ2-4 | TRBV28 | CASSFSGRLNIQYF | TGTGCCAGCAGCTTTTCAGGGAGGTTAAACATTCAGTACTTC
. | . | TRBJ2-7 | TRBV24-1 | CATSDGGSYEQYF | TGTGCCACCAGTGATGGAGGGAGCTACGAGCAGTACTTC
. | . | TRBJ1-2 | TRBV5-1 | CASKVPGATDTGGYTF | TGCGCCAGCAAGGTTCCCGGAGCGACAGATACTGGCGGCTACACCTTC
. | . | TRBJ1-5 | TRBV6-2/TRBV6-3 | CASSPTGPGQPQHF | TGTGCCAGCAGTCCGACAGGACCGGGTCAGCCCCAGCATTTT